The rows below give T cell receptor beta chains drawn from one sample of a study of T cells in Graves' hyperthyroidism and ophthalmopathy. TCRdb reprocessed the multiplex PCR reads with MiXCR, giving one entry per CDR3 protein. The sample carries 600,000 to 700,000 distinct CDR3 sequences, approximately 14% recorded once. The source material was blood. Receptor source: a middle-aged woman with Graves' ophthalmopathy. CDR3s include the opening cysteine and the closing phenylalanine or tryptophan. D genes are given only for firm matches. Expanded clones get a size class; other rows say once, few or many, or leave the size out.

CDR3nt: TGTGCCACCAGCCCCGGACAGGGCCCCTACGAGCAGTACTTC
CDR3aa: CATSPGQGPYEQYF
d_gene: TRBD1
abundance: many
j_gene: TRBJ2-7
v_gene: TRBV15

CDR3nt: TGTGCCAGCAACGCATGGGGTAACACTGAAGCTTTCTTT
CDR3aa: CASNAWGNTEAFF
d_gene: NA
abundance: few
j_gene: TRBJ1-1
v_gene: TRBV12-3/TRBV12-4

CDR3nt: TGTGCCAGCAGTTTCCCATCGACTAGCGGGAGGCTACCCACCTACGAGCAGTACTTC
CDR3aa: CASSFPSTSGRLPTYEQYF
d_gene: TRBD2
abundance: many
j_gene: TRBJ2-7
v_gene: TRBV28

CDR3nt: TGTGCCAGTTCATCGTCAGGGGGTCAGCCCCAGCATTTT
CDR3aa: CASSSSGGQPQHF
d_gene: TRBD1
abundance: many
j_gene: TRBJ1-5
v_gene: TRBV19

CDR3nt: TGTGCCAGCAGCCAACTAGCGGGAGGCCACGAGCAGTACTTC
CDR3aa: CASSQLAGGHEQYF
d_gene: TRBD2
abundance: many
j_gene: TRBJ2-7
v_gene: TRBV12-3/TRBV12-4

CDR3nt: TGTGCCAGCAGTTACAGGCACAGGAGCACAGATACGCAGTATTTT
CDR3aa: CASSYRHRSTDTQYF
d_gene: NA
abundance: many
j_gene: TRBJ2-3
v_gene: TRBV6-2/TRBV6-3

CDR3nt: TGCAGTGCTAGAAGTAGCGGGAGAAGGGCCGGGGAGCTGTTTTTT
CDR3aa: CSARSSGRRAGELFF
d_gene: TRBD2
abundance: many
j_gene: TRBJ2-2
v_gene: TRBV20-1

CDR3nt: TGTGCTAGTGGTTTCCTCCTTAGCGGGACCCTCTACGAGCAGTACTTC
CDR3aa: CASGFLLSGTLYEQYF
d_gene: TRBD2
abundance: many
j_gene: TRBJ2-7
v_gene: TRBV12-5

CDR3nt: TGTGCCAGCAGCCAAGGCCCGGGACAGCAAGAGACCCAGTACTTC
CDR3aa: CASSQGPGQQETQYF
d_gene: TRBD1
abundance: many
j_gene: TRBJ2-5
v_gene: TRBV3-1

CDR3nt: TGTGCCAGCACCTTTGAGGGCACAGATACGCAGTATTTT
CDR3aa: CASTFEGTDTQYF
d_gene: NA
abundance: NA
j_gene: TRBJ2-3
v_gene: TRBV12-3/TRBV12-4

CDR3nt: TGCATCCCGCCGATTGGTCTTCCGGGACTAGCGGGAGATAGGTACGAGCAGTACTTC
CDR3aa: CIPPIGLPGLAGDRYEQYF
d_gene: TRBD2
abundance: NA
j_gene: TRBJ2-7
v_gene: TRBV20-1

CDR3nt: TGCAGTGCGCCAACAGGGGGCAATGGCTACACCTTC
CDR3aa: CSAPTGGNGYTF
d_gene: TRBD1
abundance: many
j_gene: TRBJ1-2
v_gene: TRBV20-1

CDR3nt: TGTGCCAGCACCGAGGACAGGGGGTTTTTTTTCAATGGCTACACCTTC
CDR3aa: CASTEDRGFFFNGYTF
d_gene: TRBD1
abundance: many
j_gene: TRBJ1-2
v_gene: TRBV6-5

CDR3nt: TGTGCCAGCAGTGAGATGGGACAGGGTGCCTACGAGCAGTACTTC
CDR3aa: CASSEMGQGAYEQYF
d_gene: TRBD1
abundance: few
j_gene: TRBJ2-7
v_gene: TRBV6-1

CDR3nt: TGTGCCAGCAGCTTAGTTCGAGGGAATCAGCCCCAGCATTTT
CDR3aa: CASSLVRGNQPQHF
d_gene: NA
abundance: many
j_gene: TRBJ1-5
v_gene: TRBV7-2

CDR3nt: TGTGCCAGCAGCGATACTACAGGGGACTATGGCTACACCTTC
CDR3aa: CASSDTTGDYGYTF
d_gene: TRBD1
abundance: many
j_gene: TRBJ1-2
v_gene: TRBV4-2

CDR3nt: TGTGCCACTCCCCATCCAGGGGGCACAGATACGCAGTATTTT
CDR3aa: CATPHPGGTDTQYF
d_gene: NA
abundance: NA
j_gene: TRBJ2-3
v_gene: TRBV7-2

CDR3nt: TGCGCCAGCAGCCAACCGGGACAGGGTAACACTGAAGCTTTCTTT
CDR3aa: CASSQPGQGNTEAFF
d_gene: TRBD1
abundance: many
j_gene: TRBJ1-1
v_gene: TRBV5-1

CDR3nt: TGCAGTGCTAGAGATTCGGGCCCGGACAGGGTTAATTCACCCCTCCACTTT
CDR3aa: CSARDSGPDRVNSPLHF
d_gene: TRBD1
abundance: many
j_gene: TRBJ1-6
v_gene: TRBV20-1

CDR3nt: TGTGCCAGCATTGAGTTACAGGGACGATATGGCTACACCTTC
CDR3aa: CASIELQGRYGYTF
d_gene: NA
abundance: NA
j_gene: TRBJ1-2
v_gene: TRBV12-1

CDR3nt: TGCGCCAGCAGCTACGGTAGGCTCAGCTCAGGCGAGCAGTACTTC
CDR3aa: CASSYGRLSSGEQYF
d_gene: NA
abundance: many
j_gene: TRBJ2-7
v_gene: TRBV5-1

CDR3nt: TGTGCCAGCACCTCAGAGGTGGCAATTTCTTACGAGCAGTACTTC
CDR3aa: CASTSEVAISYEQYF
d_gene: NA
abundance: many
j_gene: TRBJ2-7
v_gene: TRBV2

CDR3nt: TGTGCCAGCAGCTTAGCGGGACAATATAATTCACCCCTCCACTTT
CDR3aa: CASSLAGQYNSPLHF
d_gene: NA
abundance: NA
j_gene: TRBJ1-6
v_gene: TRBV7-2

CDR3nt: TGCAGTGCTCCTATCCAGGGTTCCTACGAGCAGTACTTC
CDR3aa: CSAPIQGSYEQYF
d_gene: NA
abundance: few
j_gene: TRBJ2-7
v_gene: TRBV20-1

CDR3nt: TGTGCCAGCAGCCAAGACCCTGTCGGACCCCTCCACTTT
CDR3aa: CASSQDPVGPLHF
d_gene: NA
abundance: few
j_gene: TRBJ1-6
v_gene: TRBV3-1

CDR3nt: TGTGCCAGCAGCTTATGGGGGACAGGGGGGATTAGGGAGCTGTTTTTT
CDR3aa: CASSLWGTGGIRELFF
d_gene: TRBD1
abundance: many
j_gene: TRBJ2-2
v_gene: TRBV7-8

CDR3nt: TGTGCCAGCAGTCGGGACACTAGCTCCTACGAGCAGTACTTC
CDR3aa: CASSRDTSSYEQYF
d_gene: NA
abundance: many
j_gene: TRBJ2-7
v_gene: TRBV27

CDR3nt: TGTGCCAGCAGCCAGCCGGGACAGGGGGATACTGAAGCTTTCTTT
CDR3aa: CASSQPGQGDTEAFF
d_gene: TRBD1
abundance: many
j_gene: TRBJ1-1
v_gene: TRBV3-1

CDR3nt: TGTGCCAGCAGTTTAGTGGAGGGTCGCCTCATGAACACTGAAGCTTTCTTT
CDR3aa: CASSLVEGRLMNTEAFF
d_gene: NA
abundance: many
j_gene: TRBJ1-1
v_gene: TRBV28

CDR3nt: TGCGCCAGCAGCCAATCCGGGACAGGAAATTACGAGCAGTACTTC
CDR3aa: CASSQSGTGNYEQYF
d_gene: TRBD1
abundance: many
j_gene: TRBJ2-7
v_gene: TRBV4-1

CDR3nt: TGTGCCAGCAGTTTTGAGGGCTACGAGCAGTACTTC
CDR3aa: CASSFEGYEQYF
d_gene: NA
abundance: many
j_gene: TRBJ2-7
v_gene: TRBV12-3/TRBV12-4

CDR3nt: TGTGCCAGCAGTTACTCTGGGGGCCGCCGCCACGAGCAGTACTTC
CDR3aa: CASSYSGGRRHEQYF
d_gene: NA
abundance: many
j_gene: TRBJ2-7
v_gene: TRBV6-2/TRBV6-3

CDR3nt: TGTGCCAGCAGTTTAGTCCGGGAGGCCACTGAAGCTTTCTTT
CDR3aa: CASSLVREATEAFF
d_gene: NA
abundance: many
j_gene: TRBJ1-1
v_gene: TRBV12-3/TRBV12-4

CDR3nt: TGCGCCAGCAGCCAAGAAGCAGACAGTACGCAAGAGACCCAGTACTTC
CDR3aa: CASSQEADSTQETQYF
d_gene: NA
abundance: many
j_gene: TRBJ2-5
v_gene: TRBV4-1

CDR3nt: TGTGCCAGCAGCACCGCCCGCGGGAGGGCCTACAATGAGCAGTTCTTC
CDR3aa: CASSTARGRAYNEQFF
d_gene: TRBD2
abundance: NA
j_gene: TRBJ2-1
v_gene: TRBV12-3/TRBV12-4

CDR3nt: TGTGCCAGCAGTTTAGAGGGACAGGGATACTACGAGCAGTACTTC
CDR3aa: CASSLEGQGYYEQYF
d_gene: TRBD1
abundance: many
j_gene: TRBJ2-7
v_gene: TRBV28

CDR3nt: TGTGCCAGCAGCTTAGCGTACAGGGCCAGCGGGGAGCTGTTTTTT
CDR3aa: CASSLAYRASGELFF
d_gene: NA
abundance: NA
j_gene: TRBJ2-2
v_gene: TRBV7-2

CDR3nt: TGTGCCAGCAGCTCGACCACTACCTACGAGCAGTACTTC
CDR3aa: CASSSTTTYEQYF
d_gene: NA
abundance: many
j_gene: TRBJ2-7
v_gene: TRBV28

CDR3nt: TGTGCCAGCAGTGAAGGTAGATTTCACGAGCAGTACTTC
CDR3aa: CASSEGRFHEQYF
d_gene: NA
abundance: many
j_gene: TRBJ2-7
v_gene: TRBV2

CDR3nt: TGTGCCAGCAGCACAAGGGACAACCCTTACTCAGACCATGGCTACACCTTC
CDR3aa: CASSTRDNPYSDHGYTF
d_gene: NA
abundance: many
j_gene: TRBJ1-2
v_gene: TRBV9

CDR3nt: TGTGCCAGCAGCCCGCAGAGGACTGTTCAAGAGACCCAGTACTTC
CDR3aa: CASSPQRTVQETQYF
d_gene: NA
abundance: many
j_gene: TRBJ2-5
v_gene: TRBV7-9

CDR3nt: TGTGCCAGCAGCTTAGGCAGGGGGAACGATCAGCCCCAGCATTTT
CDR3aa: CASSLGRGNDQPQHF
d_gene: TRBD1
abundance: many
j_gene: TRBJ1-5
v_gene: TRBV7-2

CDR3nt: TGTGCCAGCAGTTTGCAGTGGACTGAAGCTTTCTTT
CDR3aa: CASSLQWTEAFF
d_gene: NA
abundance: NA
j_gene: TRBJ1-1
v_gene: TRBV6-5

CDR3nt: TGTGCCAGCAGTTCGAGGGGGAGGGCGGCGGATACGCAGTATTTT
CDR3aa: CASSSRGRAADTQYF
d_gene: NA
abundance: few
j_gene: TRBJ2-3
v_gene: TRBV27

CDR3nt: TGTGCCAGCAGCCCGCCGGACAGAATGAACACTGAAGCTTTCTTT
CDR3aa: CASSPPDRMNTEAFF
d_gene: NA
abundance: many
j_gene: TRBJ1-1
v_gene: TRBV7-2

CDR3nt: TGTGCCAGCAGCTTAGTTAAGGGCCTTAACTATGGCTACACCTTC
CDR3aa: CASSLVKGLNYGYTF
d_gene: NA
abundance: few
j_gene: TRBJ1-2
v_gene: TRBV7-9

CDR3nt: TGCGCCAGCAGCTTGGTTCCAGGGAACACCGGGGAGCTGTTTTTT
CDR3aa: CASSLVPGNTGELFF
d_gene: NA
abundance: NA
j_gene: TRBJ2-2
v_gene: TRBV5-1